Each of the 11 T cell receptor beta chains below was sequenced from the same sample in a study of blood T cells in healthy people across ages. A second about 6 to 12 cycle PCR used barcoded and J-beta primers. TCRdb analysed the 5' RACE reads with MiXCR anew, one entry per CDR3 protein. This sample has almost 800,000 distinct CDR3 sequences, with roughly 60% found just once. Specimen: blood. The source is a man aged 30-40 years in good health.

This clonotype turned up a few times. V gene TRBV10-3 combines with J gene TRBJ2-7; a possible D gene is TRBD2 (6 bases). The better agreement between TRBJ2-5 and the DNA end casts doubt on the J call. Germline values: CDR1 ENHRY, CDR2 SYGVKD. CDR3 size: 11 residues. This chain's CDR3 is CARGGEETQYF. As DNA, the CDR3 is TGTGCCCGGGGCGGGGAAGAGACCCAGTACTTC.

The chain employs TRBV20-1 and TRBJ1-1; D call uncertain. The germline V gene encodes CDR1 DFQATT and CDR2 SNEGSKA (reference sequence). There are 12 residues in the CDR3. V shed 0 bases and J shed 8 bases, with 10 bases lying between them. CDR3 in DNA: TGCAGTGCTAGAGATAACGACCTCGAAGCTTTCTTT. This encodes CSARDNDLEAFF.

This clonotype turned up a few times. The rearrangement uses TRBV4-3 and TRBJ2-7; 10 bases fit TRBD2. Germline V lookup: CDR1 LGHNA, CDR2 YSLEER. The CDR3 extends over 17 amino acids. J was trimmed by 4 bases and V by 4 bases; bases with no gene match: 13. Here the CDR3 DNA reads TGCGCCAGCAGCCCTCATAAGAGCGGGAGGGCCGGGTACGAGCAGTACTTC. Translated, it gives CASSPHKSGRAGYEQYF.

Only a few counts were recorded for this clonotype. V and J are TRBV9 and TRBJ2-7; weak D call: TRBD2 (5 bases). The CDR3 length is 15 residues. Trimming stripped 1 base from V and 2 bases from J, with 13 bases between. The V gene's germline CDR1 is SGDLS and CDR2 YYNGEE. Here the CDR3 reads CASSVSVGDPYEQYF. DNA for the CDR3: TGTGCCAGCAGCGTATCGGTGGGAGACCCCTACGAGCAGTACTTC.

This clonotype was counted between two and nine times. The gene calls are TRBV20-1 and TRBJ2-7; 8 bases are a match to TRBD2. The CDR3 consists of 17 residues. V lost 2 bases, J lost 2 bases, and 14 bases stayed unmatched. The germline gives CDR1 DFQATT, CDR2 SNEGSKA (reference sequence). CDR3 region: CSARLQRGPSGTYEQYF. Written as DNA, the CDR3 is TGCAGTGCTAGATTGCAGCGGGGGCCCTCTGGGACCTACGAGCAGTACTTC.

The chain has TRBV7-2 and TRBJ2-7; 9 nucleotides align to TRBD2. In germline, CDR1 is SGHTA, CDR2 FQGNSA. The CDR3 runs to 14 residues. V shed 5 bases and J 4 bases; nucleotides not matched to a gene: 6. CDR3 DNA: TGTGCCAGCAGCCCGGGACTAGCCTTATACGAGCAGTACTTC. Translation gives CASSPGLALYEQYF.

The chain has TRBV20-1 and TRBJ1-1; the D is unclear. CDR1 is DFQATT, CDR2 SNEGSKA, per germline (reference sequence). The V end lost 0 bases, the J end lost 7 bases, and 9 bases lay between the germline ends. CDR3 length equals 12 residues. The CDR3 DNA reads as TGCAGTGCTAGAGATGCCGGACTTGAAGCTTTCTTT. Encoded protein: CSARDAGLEAFF.

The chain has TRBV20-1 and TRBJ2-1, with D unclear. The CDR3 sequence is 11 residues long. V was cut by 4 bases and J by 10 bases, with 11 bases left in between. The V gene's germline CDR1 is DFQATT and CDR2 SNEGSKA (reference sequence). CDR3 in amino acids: CSAKRYGEQFF. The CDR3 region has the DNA TGCAGTGCTAAACGGTATGGGGAGCAGTTCTTC.

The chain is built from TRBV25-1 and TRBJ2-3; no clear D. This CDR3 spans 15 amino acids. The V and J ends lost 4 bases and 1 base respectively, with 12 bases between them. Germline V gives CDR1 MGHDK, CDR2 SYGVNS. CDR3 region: CASSGSFWRTDTQYF. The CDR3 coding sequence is TGTGCCAGCAGTGGGTCGTTTTGGCGCACAGATACGCAGTATTTT.

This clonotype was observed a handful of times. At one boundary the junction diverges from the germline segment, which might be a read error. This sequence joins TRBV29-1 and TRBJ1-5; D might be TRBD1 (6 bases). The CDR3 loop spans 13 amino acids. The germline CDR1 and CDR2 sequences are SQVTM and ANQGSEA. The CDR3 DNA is TGCAGCGCTACTACAGGGTATAATCAACCCCAGCATTTT. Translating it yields CSATTGYNQPQHF.

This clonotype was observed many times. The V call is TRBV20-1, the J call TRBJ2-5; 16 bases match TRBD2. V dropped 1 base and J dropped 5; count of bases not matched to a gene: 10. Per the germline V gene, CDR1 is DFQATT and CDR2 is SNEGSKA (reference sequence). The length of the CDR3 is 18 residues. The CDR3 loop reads CSARGGLAGGITSETQYF. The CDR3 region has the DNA TGCAGTGCTAGAGGGGGACTAGCGGGGGGGATAACATCGGAGACCCAGTACTTC.